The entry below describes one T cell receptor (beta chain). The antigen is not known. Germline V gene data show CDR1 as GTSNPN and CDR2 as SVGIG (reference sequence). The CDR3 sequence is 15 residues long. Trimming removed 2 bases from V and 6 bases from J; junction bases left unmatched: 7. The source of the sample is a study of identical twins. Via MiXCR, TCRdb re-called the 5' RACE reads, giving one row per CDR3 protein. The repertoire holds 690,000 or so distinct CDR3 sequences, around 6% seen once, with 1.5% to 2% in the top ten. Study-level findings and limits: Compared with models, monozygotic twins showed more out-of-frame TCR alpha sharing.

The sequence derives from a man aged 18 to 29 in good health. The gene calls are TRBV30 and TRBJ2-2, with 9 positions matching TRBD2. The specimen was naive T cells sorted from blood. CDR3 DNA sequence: TGTGCCTGGAGTTTAGCGGGAGTGTCTCCCGGGGAGCTGTTTTTT. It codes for CAWSLAGVSPGELFF.